Given below is one T cell receptor beta chain in context. Its antigen is not known. The donor population consisted of healthy HIV-negative adults with no recent acute infections or vaccinations. Every contributor of samples was a Caucasian grown-up residing in Nashville, Tennessee. CD45RA+ naive and CD45RA-negative memory subsets were separated from CD4+ cells. This record comes from a study of shared clonotypes between healthy human individuals. J gave up 2 bases and V 4 bases, and 8 bases lay outside the gene matches. The CDR3 contains 15 residues. CDR1 and CDR2 from the germline V gene are LGHNA and YSLEER. Profiling relied on immunoSEQ multiplex PCR, and the TCRdb table lists in-frame clones only, not all of them. Altogether approximately 1,500,000 clones are present, approximately 97% being singletons, with the ten largest covering about 1%. Notes on the study in general: Researchers sampled only blood; tissue repertoires likely differ.

This chain links TRBV4-3 with TRBJ2-7; 7 positions match TRBD2. Input material: naive CD4+ T cells sorted from blood. Subset indicated: CD45RA+ positively selected. The receptor comes from a man aged 25-40 years in good health. DNA of the CDR3: TGCGCCAGCAGCCCCGATGGGGGGGGGACCTACGAGCAGTACTTC. Translating gives CASSPDGGGTYEQYF.